This is a list of T cell receptor beta chains from one sample in a study of T cells in localized non-small cell lung cancer. Data came from immunoSEQ multiplex PCR; TCRdb stores just in-frame clones and leaves some out. Among roughly 30,000 clones, about 90% were seen once, and the ten largest hold 4.2%. Specimen: peripheral blood, collected before any cancer treatment. Receptors were obtained from a woman aged 40-69 years with stage I lung adenocarcinoma. The CDR3 runs from the conserved cysteine through the conserved F or W. D genes are given only for firm matches. Clone size is not always given. Where it is, it says once, few, many or a class for expanded clones.

>TRBD1|.|TRBV4-2|TRBJ2-5
CASSQGDRGPQETQYF
TGTGCCAGCAGCCAAGGGGACAGGGGGCCCCAAGAGACCCAGTACTTC
>.|.|TRBV4-3|TRBJ1-2
CASSPSPGPSSVGYTF
TGCGCCAGCAGCCCAAGCCCGGGACCCTCGTCGGTTGGCTACACCTTC
>TRBD2|.|TRBV30|TRBJ2-2
CAWSRGGKGTGELFF
TGTGCCTGGAGTCGCGGGGGAAAAGGCACCGGGGAGCTGTTTTTT
>.|.|TRBV28|TRBJ1-2
CASSRGEHGYGYTF
TGTGCCAGCAGTCGGGGGGAGCACGGCTATGGCTACACCTTC
>.|.|TRBV6-4|TRBJ1-2
CASSDKGGYTF
TGTGCCAGCAGTGATAAAGGTGGCTACACCTTC
>.|.|TRBV27|TRBJ2-2
CASSLSLGAWTGELFF
TGTGCCAGCAGTTTATCATTGGGGGCTTGGACCGGGGAGCTGTTTTTT
>.|medium-sized|TRBV2|TRBJ2-2
CASMRGANTGELFF
TGTGCCAGCATGAGGGGGGCTAACACCGGGGAGCTGTTTTTT
>.|.|TRBV7-9|TRBJ1-1
CASSLVIGGDGTEAFF
TGTGCCAGCAGCTTAGTCATCGGCGGAGACGGCACTGAAGCTTTCTTT
>.|.|TRBV6-5|TRBJ2-1
CASTPGGTYNEQFF
TGTGCCAGCACCCCTGGGGGGACCTACAATGAGCAGTTCTTC
>.|.|TRBV29-1|TRBJ1-1
CSVFYRDTEAFF
TGCAGCGTTTTTTACAGGGATACTGAAGCTTTCTTT
>TRBD1|.|TRBV5-1|TRBJ2-5
CASSGQGGPETQYF
TGCGCCAGCAGCGGGCAAGGGGGCCCCGAGACCCAGTACTTC
>.|.|TRBV7-9|TRBJ1-4
CASSPRRGTPNEKLFF
TGTGCCAGCAGCCCCAGGAGGGGGACCCCTAATGAAAAACTGTTTTTT
>.|.|TRBV10-1|TRBJ2-1
CASSSIRHNEQFF
TGCGCCAGCAGCTCTATTCGCCACAATGAGCAGTTCTTC
>.|.|TRBV9|TRBJ1-1
CASSVDGDRTNTEAFF
TGTGCCAGCAGCGTAGATGGCGACAGGACAAACACTGAAGCTTTCTTT
>.|.|TRBV18|TRBJ2-1
CASSVDRGGNEQFF
TGTGCCAGCTCAGTCGACAGGGGAGGGAATGAGCAGTTCTTC
>.|.|TRBV11-2|TRBJ1-1
CASSLFGENTEAFF
TGTGCCAGCAGCTTATTCGGGGAAAACACTGAAGCTTTCTTT
>.|.|TRBV7-9|TRBJ2-7
CASSRIDGFLEEQYF
TGTGCCAGCAGCCGCATTGACGGTTTTCTGGAGGAGCAGTACTTC
>.|.|TRBV7-9|TRBJ2-1
CASRTPGQFSRSYNEQFF
TGTGCCAGCAGAACCCCTGGACAGTTCTCCCGCTCCTACAATGAGCAGTTCTTC
>TRBD1|.|TRBV30|TRBJ1-2
CAWSRGTGFGYTF
TGTGCCTGGAGTCGAGGGACAGGGTTTGGCTACACCTTC
>.|.|TRBV5-5|TRBJ1-6
CASSLDQGSPLHF
TGTGCCAGCAGCTTGGATCAGGGGTCACCCCTCCACTTT
>TRBD1|.|TRBV18|TRBJ2-1
CASSPFMAADRGDNEQFF
TGTGCCAGCTCACCATTTATGGCAGCGGACAGGGGAGACAATGAGCAGTTCTTC
>TRBD2|.|TRBV18|TRBJ2-3
CASSPGLAGGDTQYF
TGTGCCAGCTCTCCAGGACTAGCGGGGGGGGATACGCAGTATTTT
>.|.|TRBV5-4|TRBJ2-5
CASSLVGYQETQYF
TGTGCCAGCAGCTTGGTAGGGTACCAAGAGACTCAGTACTTC
>.|.|TRBV7-3|TRBJ1-1
CASSRGATNTEAFF
TGTGCCAGCAGCCGCGGGGCCACGAACACTGAAGCTTTCTTT
>.|.|TRBV6-1|TRBJ1-1
CASSPRTWVGEAFF
TGTGCCAGCAGTCCACGGACCTGGGTGGGTGAAGCTTTCTTT
>.|.|TRBV7-3|TRBJ1-2
CASSGGGYGYTF
TGTGCCAGCAGCGGTGGGGGATATGGCTACACCTTC
>.|.|TRBV5-5|TRBJ1-1
CASSFDLNTEAFF
TGTGCCAGCAGCTTCGATCTGAACACTGAAGCTTTCTTT
>TRBD1|.|TRBV15|TRBJ1-1
CATSRPDRGDTEAFF
TGTGCCACCAGCAGGCCGGACAGGGGGGACACTGAAGCTTTCTTT
>.|.|TRBV7-6|TRBJ1-6
CASSLWGDNNSPLHF
TGTGCCAGCAGCTTATGGGGAGATAATAATTCACCCCTCCACTTT
>.|few|TRBV6-5|TRBJ1-6
CASRDGGGGRVPLHF
TGTGCCAGCAGGGACGGGGGGGGAGGCAGGGTACCCCTCCACTTT
>.|.|TRBV25-1|TRBJ2-2
CASRWGSTNTGELFF
TGTGCCAGCAGGTGGGGCAGTACGAACACCGGGGAGCTGTTTTTT
>.|.|TRBV11-2|TRBJ2-2
CASSYYGGNTGELFF
TGTGCCAGCAGCTACTACGGGGGGAACACCGGGGAGCTGTTTTTT
>TRBD1|.|TRBV2|TRBJ1-6
CATLDRANNSPLHF
TGTGCCACTCTGGACAGGGCCAATAATTCACCCCTCCACTTT
>.|.|TRBV15|TRBJ2-7
CATSQEGDSSYEQYF
TGTGCCACCAGCCAGGAGGGGGACAGCTCCTACGAGCAGTACTTC
>.|.|TRBV7-9|TRBJ1-2
CASSLVGHKYGYTF
TGTGCCAGCAGCTTAGTCGGCCACAAATATGGCTACACCTTC